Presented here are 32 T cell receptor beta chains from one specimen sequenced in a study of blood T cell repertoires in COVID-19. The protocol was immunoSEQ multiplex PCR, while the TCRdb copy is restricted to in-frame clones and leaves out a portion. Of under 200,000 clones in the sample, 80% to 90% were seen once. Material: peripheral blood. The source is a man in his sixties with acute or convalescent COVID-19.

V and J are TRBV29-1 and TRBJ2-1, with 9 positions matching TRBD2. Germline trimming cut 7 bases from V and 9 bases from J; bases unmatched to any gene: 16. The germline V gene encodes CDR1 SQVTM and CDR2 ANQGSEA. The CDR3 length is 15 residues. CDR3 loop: CSAGRGSSGIGEQFF. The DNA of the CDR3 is TGCAGCGCCGGCCGGGGGTCTAGCGGGATTGGTGAGCAGTTCTTC.

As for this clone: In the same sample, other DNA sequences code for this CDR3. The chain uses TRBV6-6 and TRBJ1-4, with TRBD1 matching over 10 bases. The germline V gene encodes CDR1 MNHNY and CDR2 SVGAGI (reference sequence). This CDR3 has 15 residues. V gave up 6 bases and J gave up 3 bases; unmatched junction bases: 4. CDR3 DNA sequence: TGTGCCAGCAGGACAGGGGGCGCAGCTAATGAAAAACTGTTTTTT. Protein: CASRTGGAANEKLFF.

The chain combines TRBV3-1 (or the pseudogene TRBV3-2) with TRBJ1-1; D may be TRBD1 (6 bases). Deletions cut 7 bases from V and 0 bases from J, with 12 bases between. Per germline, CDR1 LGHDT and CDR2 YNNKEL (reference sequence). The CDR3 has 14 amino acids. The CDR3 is CASNPQGMNTEAFF. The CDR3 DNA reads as TGTGCCAGCAACCCCCAGGGGATGAACACTGAAGCTTTCTTT.

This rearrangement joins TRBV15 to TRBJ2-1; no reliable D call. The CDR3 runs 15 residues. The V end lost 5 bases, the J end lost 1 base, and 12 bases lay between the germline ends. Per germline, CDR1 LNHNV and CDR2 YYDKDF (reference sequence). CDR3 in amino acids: CATSGGPISYNEQFF. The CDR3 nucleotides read TGTGCCACCAGCGGTGGGCCAATATCCTACAATGAGCAGTTCTTC.

The CDR3 spells CASRGQSGEKLFF. In nucleotides, the CDR3 is TGTGCCAGCAGGGGACAGTCGGGGGAAAAACTGTTTTTT. The chain couples TRBV9 to TRBJ1-4; 7 bases fit TRBD1. Trimming at V came to 5 bases and at J to 8 bases, leaving 6 bases not matched to a gene. Germline loops: CDR1 SGDLS, CDR2 YYNGEE. The CDR3 covers 13 residues. Filled out from reference TRBV9 and TRBJ1-4, the complete variable domain reads DSGVTQTPKHLITATGQRVTLRCSPRSGDLSVYWYQQSLDQGLQFLIQYYNGEERAKGNILERFSAQQFPDLHSELNLSSLELGDSALYFCASRGQSGEKLFFGSGTQLSVL.

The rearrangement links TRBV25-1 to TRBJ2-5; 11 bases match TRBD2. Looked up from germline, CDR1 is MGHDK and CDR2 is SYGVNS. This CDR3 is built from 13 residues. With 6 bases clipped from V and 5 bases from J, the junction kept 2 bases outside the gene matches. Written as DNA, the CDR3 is TGTGCCAGCAGGTTAGCGGGAGGGGAGACCCAGTACTTC. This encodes CASRLAGGETQYF.

The CDR3 region is CASSPGGLAGGGYEQYF. The CDR3 bases are TGTGCCAGCAGCCCCGGAGGGCTAGCGGGAGGAGGCTACGAGCAGTACTTC. The gene calls are TRBV7-3 and TRBJ2-7; 11 bases are a match to TRBD2. CDR1 is SGHTA and CDR2 is FQGTGA in the germline V gene. The CDR3 is made up of 17 amino acids. The V and J ends lost 5 bases and 3 bases, in that order; junction bases with no gene match: 12.

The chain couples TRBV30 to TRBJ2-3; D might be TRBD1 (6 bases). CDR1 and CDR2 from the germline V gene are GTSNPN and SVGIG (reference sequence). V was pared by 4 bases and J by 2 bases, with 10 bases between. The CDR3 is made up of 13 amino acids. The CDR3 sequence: CAWNQGTTDTQYF. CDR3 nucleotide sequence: TGTGCCTGGAATCAGGGGACCACAGATACGCAGTATTTT.

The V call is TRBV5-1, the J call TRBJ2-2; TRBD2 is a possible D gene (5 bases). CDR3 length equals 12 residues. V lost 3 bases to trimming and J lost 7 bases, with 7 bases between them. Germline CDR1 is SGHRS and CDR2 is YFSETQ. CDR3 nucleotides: TGCGCCAGCAGCTGGGAGAACGGGGAGCTGTTTTTT. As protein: CASSWENGELFF.

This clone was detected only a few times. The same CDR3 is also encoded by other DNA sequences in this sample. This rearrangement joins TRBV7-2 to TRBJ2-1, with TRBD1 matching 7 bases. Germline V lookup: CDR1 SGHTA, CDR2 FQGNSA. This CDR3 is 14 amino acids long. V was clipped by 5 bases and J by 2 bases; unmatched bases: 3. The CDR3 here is CASSPGTAYNEQFF. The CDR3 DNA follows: TGTGCCAGCAGCCCCGGGACAGCCTACAATGAGCAGTTCTTC.

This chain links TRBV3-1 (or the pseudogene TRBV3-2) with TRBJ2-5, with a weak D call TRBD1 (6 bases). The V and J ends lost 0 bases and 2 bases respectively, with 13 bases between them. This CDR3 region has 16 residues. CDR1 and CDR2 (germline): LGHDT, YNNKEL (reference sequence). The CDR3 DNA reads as TGTGCCAGCAGCCAAGATAGTCCTGGGACACAAGAGACCCAGTACTTC. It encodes CASSQDSPGTQETQYF.

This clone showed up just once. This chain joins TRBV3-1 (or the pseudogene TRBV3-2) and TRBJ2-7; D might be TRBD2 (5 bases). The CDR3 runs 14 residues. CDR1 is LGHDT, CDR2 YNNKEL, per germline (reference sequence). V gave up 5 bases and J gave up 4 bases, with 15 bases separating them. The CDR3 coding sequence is TGTGCCAGCAGCTCGCGAGGGATCGGTTACGAGCAGTACTTC. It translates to CASSSRGIGYEQYF.

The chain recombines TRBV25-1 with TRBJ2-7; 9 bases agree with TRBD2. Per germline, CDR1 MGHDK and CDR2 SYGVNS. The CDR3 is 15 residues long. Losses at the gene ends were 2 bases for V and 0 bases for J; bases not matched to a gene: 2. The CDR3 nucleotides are TGTGCCAGCAGTGAAAGCGGGAGGCGCTCCTACGAGCAGTACTTC. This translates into CASSESGRRSYEQYF.

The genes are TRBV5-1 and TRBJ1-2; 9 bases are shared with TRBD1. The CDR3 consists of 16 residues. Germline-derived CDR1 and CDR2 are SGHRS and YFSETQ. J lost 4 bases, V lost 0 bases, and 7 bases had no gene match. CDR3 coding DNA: TGCGCCAGCAGCTTGGCCGGGACAGGGCCCGGCTATGGCTACACCTTC. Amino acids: CASSLAGTGPGYGYTF.

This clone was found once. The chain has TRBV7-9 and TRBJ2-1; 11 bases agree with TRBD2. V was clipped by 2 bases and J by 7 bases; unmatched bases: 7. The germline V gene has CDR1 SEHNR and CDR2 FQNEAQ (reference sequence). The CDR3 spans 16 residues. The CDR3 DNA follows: TGTGCCAGCAGCTTATGGGTAGCGGGAGGGGGTAATGAGCAGTTCTTC. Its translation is CASSLWVAGGGNEQFF.

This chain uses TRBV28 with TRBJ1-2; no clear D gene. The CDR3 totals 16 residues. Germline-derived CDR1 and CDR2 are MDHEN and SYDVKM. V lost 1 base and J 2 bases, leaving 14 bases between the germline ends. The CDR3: CASSLLGEGTNYGYTF. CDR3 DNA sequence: TGTGCCAGCAGTTTATTAGGAGAGGGTACAAACTATGGCTACACCTTC.

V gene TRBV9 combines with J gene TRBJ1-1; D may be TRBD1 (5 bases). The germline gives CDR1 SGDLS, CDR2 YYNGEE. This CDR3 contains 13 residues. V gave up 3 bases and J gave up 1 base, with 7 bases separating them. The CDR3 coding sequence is TGTGCCAGCAGCGCCGGGGGGAACACTGAAGCTTTCTTT. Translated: CASSAGGNTEAFF.

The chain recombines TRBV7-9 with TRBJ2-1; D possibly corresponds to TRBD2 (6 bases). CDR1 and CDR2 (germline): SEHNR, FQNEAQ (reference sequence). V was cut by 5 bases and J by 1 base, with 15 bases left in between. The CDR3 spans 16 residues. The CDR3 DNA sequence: TGTGCCAGCAGCACCCTTGTGGGAGGTTCCTACAATGAGCAGTTCTTC. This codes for CASSTLVGGSYNEQFF.

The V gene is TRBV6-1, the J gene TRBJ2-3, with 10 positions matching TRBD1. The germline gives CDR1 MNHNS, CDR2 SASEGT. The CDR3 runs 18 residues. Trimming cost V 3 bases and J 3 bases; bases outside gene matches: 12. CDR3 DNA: TGTGCCAGCAGTGATCTGGGAGGGACAGGGGCGAGGACAGATACGCAGTATTTT. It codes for CASSDLGGTGARTDTQYF.

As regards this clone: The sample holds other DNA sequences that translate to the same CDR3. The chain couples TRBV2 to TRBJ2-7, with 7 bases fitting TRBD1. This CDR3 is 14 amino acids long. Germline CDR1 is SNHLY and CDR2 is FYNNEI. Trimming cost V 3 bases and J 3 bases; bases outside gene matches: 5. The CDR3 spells CASSDQGVGYEQYF. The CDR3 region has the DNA TGTGCCAGCAGTGATCAGGGGGTGGGCTACGAGCAGTACTTC.

Here the CDR3 reads CASSFGLSGSYEQYF. The CDR3 region has the DNA TGTGCCAGTAGTTTCGGACTAAGCGGATCCTACGAGCAGTACTTC. This rearrangement joins TRBV19 to TRBJ2-7, with a weak D call TRBD2 (6 bases). V shed 5 bases and J shed 1 base, with 15 bases lying between them. Looked up from germline, CDR1 is LNHDA and CDR2 is SQIVND (reference sequence). The CDR3 extends over 15 amino acids.

The chain's CDR3 is CASSQPGTGENSPLHF. The CDR3 DNA reads TGTGCCAGCAGCCAACCAGGGACAGGGGAAAATTCACCCCTCCACTTT. V is TRBV4-2 and J is TRBJ1-6, with 10 bases aligning to TRBD1. Germline values: CDR1 LGHNA, CDR2 YNFKEQ. The CDR3 is 16 amino acids. The V segment lost 2 bases and the J segment 7 bases; nucleotides outside the gene matches: 5.

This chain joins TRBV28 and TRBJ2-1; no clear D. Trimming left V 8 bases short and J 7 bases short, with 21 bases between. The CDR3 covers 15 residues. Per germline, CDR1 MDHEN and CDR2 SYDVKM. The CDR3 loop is CASRSPWAPGNEQFF. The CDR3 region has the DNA TGTGCCAGCCGGTCCCCCTGGGCCCCTGGAAATGAGCAGTTCTTC.

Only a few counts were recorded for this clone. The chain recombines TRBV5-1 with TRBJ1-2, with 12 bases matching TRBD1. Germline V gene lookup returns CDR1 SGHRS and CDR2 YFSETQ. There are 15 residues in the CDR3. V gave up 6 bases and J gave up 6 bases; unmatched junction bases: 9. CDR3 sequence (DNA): TGCGCCAGCACGGTTCCGGGACAGGGGGCGAATGGCTACACCTTC. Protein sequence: CASTVPGQGANGYTF.

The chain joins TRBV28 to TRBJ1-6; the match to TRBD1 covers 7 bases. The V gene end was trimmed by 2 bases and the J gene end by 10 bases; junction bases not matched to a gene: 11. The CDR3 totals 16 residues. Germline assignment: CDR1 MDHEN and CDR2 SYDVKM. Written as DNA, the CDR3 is TGTGCCAGCAGTTTACGCGGGTCAGGGGGTGGATCACCCCTCCACTTT. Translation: CASSLRGSGGGSPLHF.

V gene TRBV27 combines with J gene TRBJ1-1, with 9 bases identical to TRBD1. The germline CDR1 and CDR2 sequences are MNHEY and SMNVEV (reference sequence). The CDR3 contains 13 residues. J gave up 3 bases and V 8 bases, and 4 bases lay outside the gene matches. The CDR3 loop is CASGDREDTEAFF. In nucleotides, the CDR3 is TGTGCCAGCGGGGACAGGGAGGACACTGAAGCTTTCTTT.

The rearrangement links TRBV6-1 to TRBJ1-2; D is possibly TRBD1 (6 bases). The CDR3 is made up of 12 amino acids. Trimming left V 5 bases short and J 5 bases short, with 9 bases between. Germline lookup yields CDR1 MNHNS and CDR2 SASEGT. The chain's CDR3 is CASSTGQYGYTF. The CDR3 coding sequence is TGTGCCAGCAGTACCGGACAGTATGGCTACACCTTC.

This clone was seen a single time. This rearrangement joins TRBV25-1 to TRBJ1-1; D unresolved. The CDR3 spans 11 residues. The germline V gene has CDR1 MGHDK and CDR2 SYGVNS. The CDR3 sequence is CVTRKNTEAFF. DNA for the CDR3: TGTGTCACGAGGAAGAACACTGAAGCTTTCTTT. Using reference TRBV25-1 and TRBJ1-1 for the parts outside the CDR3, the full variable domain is EADIYQTPRYLVIGTGKKITLECSQTMGHDKMYWYQQDPGMELHLIHYSYGVNSTEKGDLSSESTVSRIRTEHFPLTLESARPSHTSQYLCVTRKNTEAFFGQGTRLTVV.

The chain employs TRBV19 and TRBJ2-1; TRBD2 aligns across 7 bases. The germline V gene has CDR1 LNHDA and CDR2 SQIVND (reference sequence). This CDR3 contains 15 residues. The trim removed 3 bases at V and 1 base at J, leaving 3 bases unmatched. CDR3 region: CASSILADSYNEQFF. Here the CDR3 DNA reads TGTGCCAGTAGTATCCTAGCGGATTCCTACAATGAGCAGTTCTTC.

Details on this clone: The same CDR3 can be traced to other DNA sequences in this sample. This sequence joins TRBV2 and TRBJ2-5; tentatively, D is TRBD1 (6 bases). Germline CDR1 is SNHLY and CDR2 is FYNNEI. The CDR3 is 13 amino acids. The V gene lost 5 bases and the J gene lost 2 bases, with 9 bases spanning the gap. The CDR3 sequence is CASSNRVQETQYF. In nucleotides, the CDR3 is TGTGCCAGCAGTAACAGGGTGCAAGAGACCCAGTACTTC.

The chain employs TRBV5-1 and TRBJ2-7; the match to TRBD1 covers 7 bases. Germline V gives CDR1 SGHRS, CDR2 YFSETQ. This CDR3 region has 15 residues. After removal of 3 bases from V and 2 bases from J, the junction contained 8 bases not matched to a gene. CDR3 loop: CASSSGQDGPYEQYF. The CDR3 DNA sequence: TGCGCCAGCAGCTCCGGACAGGATGGGCCCTACGAGCAGTACTTC.

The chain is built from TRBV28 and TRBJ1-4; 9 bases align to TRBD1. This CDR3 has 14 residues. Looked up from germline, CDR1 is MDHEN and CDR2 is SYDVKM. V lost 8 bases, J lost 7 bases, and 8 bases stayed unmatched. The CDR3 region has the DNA TGTGCCAGCGGTATACAGGGGGCGCTTGAAAAACTGTTTTTT. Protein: CASGIQGALEKLFF. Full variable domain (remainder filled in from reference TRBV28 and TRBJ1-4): DVKVTQSSRYLVKRTGEKVFLECVQDMDHENMFWYRQDPGLGLRLIYFSYDVKMKEKGDIPEGYSVSREKKERFSLILESASTNQTSMYLCASGIQGALEKLFFGSGTQLSVL.